This TCR beta chain was found in a study of T cell responses to AZD1222 COVID-19 vaccine. The length of the CDR3 is 20 residues. The V segment lost 2 bases and the J segment 3 bases; nucleotides outside the gene matches: 11. Second-dose intervals near 4 or 12 weeks were combined. Data came from immunoSEQ multiplex PCR; TCRdb stores just in-frame clones and leaves some out. This table holds around 25,000 clones, 87% found once. Sequenced here: peripheral blood, sampled 28 days after the second AZD1222 dose. This sequence joins TRBV23-1 and TRBJ2-1, with 15 positions matching TRBD2. TRBV23-1 is an open reading frame, and its role is uncertain. The receptor comes from an adult who received the AZD1222 COVID-19 vaccine. Here the CDR3 reads CASSQGTSGRRPVFYNEQFF. CDR3 sequence (DNA): TGCGCCAGCAGTCAAGGGACTAGCGGGAGGCGGCCAGTCTTCTACAATGAGCAGTTCTTC.